The clone carrying this TCR beta chain was recorded a few times. These data originate in a study of tumor-infiltrating lymphocytes in primary liver carcinoma. Background on the study: Tissue type made little difference to sample yields of roughly 3.65 to 7.13 million productive TCRbeta reads.

Bulk tissue was left unsorted, and RNA and DNA were co-extracted from about 19-30 mg of it. V was cut by 2 bases and J by 2 bases, with 13 bases left in between. Germline V gene data show CDR1 as SGHTA and CDR2 as FQGNSA. The CDR3 runs to 15 residues. TCR beta cDNA came from about 0.45 ug total RNA, primed with a constant-region primer. Nested multiplex PCR, run for three rounds with slightly modified ARM-PCR, yielded TCR beta libraries. For around 10 cycles apiece, the opening two PCR rounds ran with TRBV1-TRBV30 forward primers and a C-beta reverse primer. TCRdb passed the multiplex PCR reads through MiXCR, listing each CDR3 protein once. This sample has some 87,000 distinct CDR3 sequences, with about 73% found just once.

The chain uses TRBV7-2 and TRBJ2-7; D uncertain. This receptor was taken from a man aged 40-49 years with primary liver carcinoma and hepatitis B virus infection. The sample taken for sequencing was tumor-adjacent normal liver tissue. The CDR3 sequence is CASSLRTVGPYEQYF. DNA for the CDR3: TGTGCCAGCAGCTTAAGAACGGTGGGTCCCTACGAGCAGTACTTC.